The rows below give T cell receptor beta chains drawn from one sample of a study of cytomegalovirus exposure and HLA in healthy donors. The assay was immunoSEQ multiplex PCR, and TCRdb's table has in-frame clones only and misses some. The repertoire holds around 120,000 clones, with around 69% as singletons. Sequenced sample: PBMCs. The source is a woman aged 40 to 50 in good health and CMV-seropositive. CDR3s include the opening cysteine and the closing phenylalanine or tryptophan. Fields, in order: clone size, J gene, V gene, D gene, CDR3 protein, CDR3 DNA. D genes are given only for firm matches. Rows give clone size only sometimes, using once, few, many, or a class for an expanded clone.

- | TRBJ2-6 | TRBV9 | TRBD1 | CASSVRAGTDRSGANVLTF | TGTGCCAGCAGCGTTCGAGCCGGGACAGACCGCTCTGGGGCCAACGTCCTGACTTTC
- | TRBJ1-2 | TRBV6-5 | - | CASSPTGIYGYTF | TGTGCCAGCAGCCCGACCGGGATTTATGGCTACACCTTC
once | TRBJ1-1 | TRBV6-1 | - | CASSGQANTEAFF | TGTGCCAGCAGTGGCCAGGCGAACACTGAAGCTTTCTTT
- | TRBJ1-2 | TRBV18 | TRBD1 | CASSPGQGSGYTF | TGTGCCAGCTCACCTGGACAGGGAAGTGGCTACACCTTC
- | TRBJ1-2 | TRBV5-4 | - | CASGRDVANYGYTF | TGTGCCAGCGGGAGAGACGTAGCTAACTATGGCTACACCTTC
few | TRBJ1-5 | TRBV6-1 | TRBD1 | CASSETRQGFNQPQHF | TGTGCCAGCAGTGAAACCAGACAGGGCTTTAATCAGCCCCAGCATTTT
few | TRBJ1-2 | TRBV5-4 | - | CASSGNRDTGYTF | TGTGCCAGCAGCGGCAACCGGGACACCGGCTACACCTTC
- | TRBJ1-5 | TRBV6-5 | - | CASSYVGEGQPQHF | TGTGCCAGCAGTTACGTGGGGGAGGGCCAGCCCCAGCATTTT
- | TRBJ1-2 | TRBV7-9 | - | CASSRTPGAGLYGYTF | TGTGCCAGCAGCCGGACTCCAGGAGCCGGTCTCTATGGCTACACCTTC
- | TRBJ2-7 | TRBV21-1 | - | CASSKGPRGLNEQYF | TGTGCCAGCAGCAAAGGCCCCAGGGGGCTCAACGAGCAGTACTTC
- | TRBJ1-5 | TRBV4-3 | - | CASSQDQGYQPQHF | TGCGCCAGCAGCCAAGATCAGGGGTATCAGCCCCAGCATTTT
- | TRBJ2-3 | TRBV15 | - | CATRWARTDTQYF | TGTGCCACTCGATGGGCCCGCACAGATACGCAGTATTTT
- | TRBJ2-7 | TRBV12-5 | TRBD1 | CASGAQGAAVEQYF | TGTGCTAGTGGTGCACAGGGGGCGGCGGTCGAGCAGTACTTC
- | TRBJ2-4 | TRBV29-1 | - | CSVEIDLAKNIQYF | TGCAGCGTTGAGATAGATCTAGCCAAAAACATTCAGTACTTC
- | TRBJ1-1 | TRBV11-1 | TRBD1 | CASSSGQGTEAFF | TGTGCCAGCAGCTCCGGACAGGGCACTGAAGCTTTCTTT
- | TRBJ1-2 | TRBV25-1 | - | CASSERGNYGYTF | TGTGCCAGCAGTGAGCGAGGAAACTATGGCTACACCTTC
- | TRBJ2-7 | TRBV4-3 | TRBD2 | CASSQVSGGDYEQYF | TGCGCCAGCAGCCAAGTGAGCGGGGGGGACTACGAGCAGTACTTC
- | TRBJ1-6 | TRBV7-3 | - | CASSSSPNSPLHF | TGTGCCAGCAGCTCAAGCCCTAATTCACCCCTCCACTTT
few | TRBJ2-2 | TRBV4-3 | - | CASSQGQINTGELFF | TGCGCCAGCAGCCAAGGTCAGATAAACACCGGGGAGCTGTTTTTT
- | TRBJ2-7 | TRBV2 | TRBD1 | CASRDRGYYEQYF | TGTGCCAGCCGGGACAGGGGGTACTACGAGCAGTACTTC
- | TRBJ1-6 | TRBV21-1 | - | CASSKALTRGSPLHF | TGTGCCAGCAGCAAAGCGCTGACCCGGGGATCACCCCTCCACTTT
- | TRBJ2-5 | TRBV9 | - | CASSAGSGQETQYF | TGTGCCAGCAGCGCCGGTTCGGGGCAAGAGACCCAGTACTTC
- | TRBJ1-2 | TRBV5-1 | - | CASSDQGNYGYTF | TGCGCCAGCAGCGATCAGGGGAACTATGGCTACACCTTC